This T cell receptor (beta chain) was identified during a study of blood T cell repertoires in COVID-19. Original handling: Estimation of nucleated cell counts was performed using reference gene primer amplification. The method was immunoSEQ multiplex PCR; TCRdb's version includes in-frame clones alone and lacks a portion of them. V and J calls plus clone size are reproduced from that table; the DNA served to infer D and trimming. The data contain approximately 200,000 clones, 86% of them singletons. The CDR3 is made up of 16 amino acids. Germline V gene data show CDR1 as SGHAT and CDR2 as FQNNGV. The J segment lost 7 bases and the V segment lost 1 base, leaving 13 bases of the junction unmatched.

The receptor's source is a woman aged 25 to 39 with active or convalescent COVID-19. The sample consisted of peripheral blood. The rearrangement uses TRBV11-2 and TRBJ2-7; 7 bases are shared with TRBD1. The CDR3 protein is CASSLASGGSGGEQYF. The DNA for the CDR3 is TGTGCCAGCAGCTTAGCATCGGGTGGGTCAGGGGGTGAGCAGTACTTC.